This TCR beta chain was captured in a study of cytomegalovirus exposure and HLA in healthy donors (dated by TCRdb to 2016 to 2017). With respect to the entire study: In an earlier analysis of several hundred of the donors, about 260 Gb of sequence data and some 120 million unique TCR beta sequences from 180 million or so T cells were reported. An early release that covered about 600 HLA-typed donors contained approximately 300 gigabases of sequencing data and some 87 million unique TCR sequences. Of the 350 to 400 genotyped donors, over 65% fell in the genetic ancestry cluster associated with self-reported Caucasian donors. The study was designed to test whether signatures of past pathogen exposure could be identified by cataloging public T cell receptors. The T cell repertoires of several hundred subjects were profiled by immunosequencing and related to cytomegalovirus serostatus. Along with the 666-subject first cohort, a separate validation cohort of over a hundred different subjects was used. High-throughput TCR immunosequencing, statistical association of individual TCRs with disease status, and machine learning were combined to predict cytomegalovirus infection status. To study patterns of TCR occurrence, a later analysis re-analyzed previously published TCR beta repertoires from 650 to 750 donors and added high-resolution HLA genotyping. Rather than using new phenotypic data, the later analysis identified candidate immune exposures from TCR beta sequences and from how often those sequences occurred across donors. An earlier analysis of several hundred of the donors applied high-throughput TCR beta sequencing to assess whether each TCR beta V gene segment acted as functional or pseudogenic. Alongside the repertoire data, information on donor age, sex, ethnicity and CMV serostatus was compiled. In a later genetic analysis, genome-wide SNP genotypes for about 55% of the roughly 700 donors were used, and that subset was treated as a discovery cohort. Every repertoire in the discovery cohort had been generated on one and the same sequencing platform. HLA typing covered class I and class II loci at four-digit resolution. The number of typed donors differed by locus: about 629-640 for A, B, C, DRB1 and DQB1; approximately 540 for DQA1; around 610 for DPA1; and some 450 for DPB1. Several DR-DQ haplotypes were handled as single units for association and clustering, since linkage in the cohort was strong. Across about 380 genotyped donors of the cohort, an average of approximately 200,000 unique TCR beta nucleotide sequences per donor were sequenced, and approximately 19% of those sequences were non-productive. Study-level results and caveats: A further reported finding was that TCR beta sequences accurately predicted the HLA-A and HLA-B alleles for most subjects in the first cohort. A later analysis associated about 18,000 TCR beta sequences with specific HLA alleles at a false discovery rate of 0.05. Because counts were too low, some 17 rarely observed V segments, including chromosome 9 orphons, were left out of the earlier analysis of approximately 580 of the donors. A few of the identified cytomegalovirus-associated TCR beta chains were confirmed in vitro to be specific for cytomegalovirus antigens. Linkage disequilibrium might explain the correlated functional status among segregating V segments, but an unknown experimental factor could not be ruled out. In both the original and validation cohorts, the classifier was reported to diagnose cytomegalovirus status with high specificity and sensitivity. Several of the top co-occurrence clusters appeared to be linked to parvovirus B19, influenza, CMV and Epstein-Barr virus, according to a later analysis. Because HLA typing was missing for some donors at each locus, association tests included only the typed subset. Sequencing depth was assumed to be roughly uniform across donors in the presence/absence analyses, though that assumption may not hold. According to a later analysis, TCR association rates differed among HLA loci, with DRB1 alleles showing the most associated TCRs and HLA-C alleles showing the fewest. The cohort was sequenced for TCR beta chains only, and without alpha or paired-chain data the features that could be detected were limited. Most CMV-associated TCR beta chains appeared to be HLA-restricted in a later analysis, and the HLA associations seemed to be driven largely by CMV exposure. V-gene and J-gene trimming of TCR beta chains was associated with a missense DCLRE1C variant in a later genetic analysis, and the association was replicated in an independent cohort. In a later genetic analysis, fewer N-insertions in productive TCRs were reported among donors in an Asian-associated ancestry cluster than the 666-donor mean. When HLA alleles, especially DR and DQ, strongly co-occurred, attributing TCR associations to individual alleles was difficult. CMV serostatus was the only immune exposure information available for the cohort. A total of 150 to 200 TCR beta chains were listed by the study as associated with cytomegalovirus. An earlier analysis of approximately 540 of the donors showed that most TCR beta V segments appeared in productive rearrangements either about 90% or about 30% of the time, which broadly matched IMGT annotations. It was suggested by the authors that the approach could potentially be generalized to other disease states and immunological phenotypes. Most TCR sequences were seen in very few donors, while some public TCRs were found in many individuals. A cluster of highly shared sequence variants was judged likely to be a technical artifact of the sequencing pipeline. The 87-base-pair reads could not distinguish some IMGT-functional V segments, including TRBV6-2 and TRBV6-3, so those segments were excluded. In a later analysis, HLA-associated TCR beta chains showed more clonal expansion and lower generation probabilities than non-associated chains that were equally common.

The cohort comprised some 700 healthy bone marrow donors. At the time of sampling, every cohort member was nominally healthy, though immune exposures that went unrecorded were likely present. Of the 600 or so cohort members, roughly 290 had a positive CMV serostatus and about 350 had a negative one, while no CMV serostatus was recorded for the donor. Each donor provided a peripheral blood sample, and peripheral blood mononuclear cells were used for TCR beta sequencing. The Qiagen DNeasy Blood Extraction Kit was used to extract genomic DNA from the blood cell samples. A remark on this clone: The specificity of this receptor is unknown. No much larger clone is present one base from it, and per-base qualities are unavailable.

Its CDR3 holds 17 amino acids, cysteine through phenylalanine. Only the CDR3 part of the read is kept: 51 bases, read in frame from the first base. Trimming accounts for 5 bases at V and 0 bases at J, while the number of junction bases matched to no gene is 10. Looking up the germline V gene (reference sequence) yields CDR1 SEHNR and CDR2 FQNEAQ. The library was obtained by the immunoSEQ multiplex PCR assay. For the multiplex PCR, a mixture combining 60 forward primers for TCR Vbeta segments and 13 reverse primers for TCR Jbeta segments was used. Amplification of the CDR3 region of rearranged TCR beta genes was performed with a multiplex PCR assay on genomic DNA. Amplified TCR beta libraries were sequenced as 87-base-pair reads on the Illumina HiSeq System. The study's processing was this. In a later analysis, 70 million to 95 million unique TCR beta chains were counted across the approximately 640 repertoires, and roughly 11 million of these chains were shared by at least two donors. A nearest-neighbor algorithm error-corrected the raw reads and collapsed the reads into unique sequences, merging closely related sequences to remove PCR and sequencing errors. Alignment of CDR3 sequences to IMGT reference sequences was used to assign V, D and J gene segments. For a sequence to be retained, a match of at least six nucleotides was required to both a V gene segment and a J gene segment. Rearrangements were classified as productive when the CDR3 lacked stop codons and remained in frame with V and J, and all other rearrangements were classified as non-productive. CDR3 was defined by IMGT convention, running from the second conserved V-encoded cysteine to the conserved J-encoded phenylalanine. In an earlier analysis of just under 600 of the donors, sequences lacking an unambiguous match to a single V gene segment were excluded. An earlier analysis of a few hundred of the donors called V segments functional above 56.7% productive rearrangements and segregating when the between-donor standard deviation exceeded 5%. A statistical classification framework was built to diagnose cytomegalovirus status from the catalog of TCR beta chain sequences. V and J gene assignment, in a later analysis, came from comparing TCR nucleotide sequences with IMGT/GENE-DB human TR gene sequences. Using the TCRdist pipeline, a later analysis assigned CDR3 sequences along with most-parsimonious VDJ recombination scenarios. In a later analysis, every TCR beta chain was defined by the combination of its CDR3 amino acid sequence and its V-gene family, and reads without a unique V-gene family were dropped. To address suspected cross-contamination and a sequencing artifact, a later analysis removed roughly 580 highly shared, low-generation-probability nucleotide sequences. In a later analysis, a clonal expansion index for each public chain was calculated from normalized within-repertoire ranks of inferred template counts. In a later analysis, generation probabilities were computed using a VDJ recombination model fitted to out-of-frame rearrangements, and the results were checked against IGoR. In a later analysis, TCR-TCR, TCR-HLA and TCR-CMV co-occurrence was scored with hypergeometric tests, and a repertoire-size bias correction was applied to TCR pairs. To estimate false discovery rates, a later analysis permuted the HLA or CMV assignments 20 times. In a later analysis, co-occurring TCRs were grouped using DBSCAN, with TCRdist sequence similarity added in when clustering inside HLA-allele-positive subsets. Repertoires with fewer than 30,000 or more than 120,000 public chains, plus five repertoires with anomalous nucleotide sharing, were excluded from co-occurrence clustering. TCRdb limited this immuneACCESS table to in-frame rearrangements with V and J called. A share of clones is missing; checked studies link under half to unresolved V genes, and the rest is unexplained. V and J calls and clone size are given by that table; D and trimming were obtained from the DNA. The sample has approximately 150,000 clones on record, under 80% of them singletons. About 2.5% of the sample rests with the top ten.

The sequence was obtained from a human donor in good health. The chain is assembled from TRBV7-9 and TRBJ2-1; 7 middle bases align to TRBD2. What was sequenced was PBMCs. The nucleotides are TGTGCCAGCAGCCCGAGAGGGAGGGTGAGCTCCTACAATGAGCAGTTCTTC. It specifies CASSPRGRVSSYNEQFF.